This T cell receptor beta chain was captured in a study of cytomegalovirus exposure and HLA in healthy donors. PCR involved 60 Vbeta and 13 Jbeta primers. The repertoire was sequenced with immunoSEQ multiplex PCR; TCRdb's copy has only in-frame clones and lacks some. This table holds 150,000 to 200,000 clones, about 70% found once. Remarks on this clone: Its cognate antigen is unknown.

Study findings and constraints: One variant, a missense change in DCLRE1C, was linked in a later analysis to TCR beta V- and J-gene trimming. Available immune exposure information was restricted to CMV serostatus only. Sequencing depth across donors, presence/absence analyses assumed, was roughly uniform. Reportedly, diagnosis of cytomegalovirus status by the classifier showed high specificity and sensitivity.

The CDR3 sequence is 12 residues long. Trimming removed 7 bases at V and 5 bases at J, with 12 bases between. CDR1 and CDR2 from the germline V gene are SGHNT and YENEEA. The chain recombines TRBV11-3 with TRBJ2-7; D unclear. The sequenced material came from PBMCs. The TCR sequence derives from a man aged 30-40 years in good health and CMV-seropositive. The DNA of the CDR3 is TGTGCCAGCAACAAGGAGACCCACGAGCAGTACTTC. Residues: CASNKETHEQYF.